The 8 T cell receptor beta chains in this list originate from one sample, sequenced in a study of shared clonotypes between healthy human individuals. Generated by immunoSEQ multiplex PCR, the TCRdb table keeps only in-frame clones and is missing some. This table has around 990,000 clones, about 80% appearing once. The sample comprised memory CD4+ T cells from PBMCs. Subset defined: CD45RA-negative fraction. The receptors were sampled from a man aged 18 to 29 in good health. Some clones in this sample may be carry-over from other donors' samples.

This clone was detected only once. The chain links TRBV27 to TRBJ1-1, with 7 bases aligning to TRBD1. V lost 5 bases and J lost 1; bases outside the gene matches: 7. Germline CDR1 MNHEY, CDR2 SMNVEV (reference sequence). The CDR3 is 15 amino acids. The CDR3 here is CASSPLRDRNTEAFF. The DNA of the CDR3 is TGTGCCAGCAGTCCACTGCGGGACAGGAACACTGAAGCTTTCTTT.

The table lists this clone with a few counts. The chain has TRBV30 and TRBJ1-4, with TRBD1 matching 8 bases. The CDR3 sequence is 14 residues long. Germline lookup yields CDR1 GTSNPN and CDR2 SVGIG (reference sequence). Trimming took 3 bases from V and 3 from J; bases not matched to a gene: 3. Written as DNA, the CDR3 is TGTGCCTGGAGCCTGACAGGGGCTAATGAAAAACTGTTTTTT. It is translated as CAWSLTGANEKLFF. Full variable domain (rest looked up from reference TRBV30 and TRBJ1-4): SQTIHQWPATLVQPVGSPLSLECTVEGTSNPNLYWYRQAAGRGLQLLFYSVGIGQISSEVPQNLSASRPQDRQFILSSKKLLLSDSGFYLCAWSLTGANEKLFFGSGTQLSVL.

The rearrangement joins TRBV28 to TRBJ1-1; a weak D match, TRBD1 (5 bases). The CDR3 spans 12 residues. Looked up from germline, CDR1 is MDHEN and CDR2 is SYDVKM. Trimming stripped 11 bases from V and 6 bases from J, with 16 bases between. CDR3 protein: CAGKGRAAEAFF. The CDR3 region has the DNA TGTGCCGGTAAAGGCAGGGCGGCTGAAGCTTTCTTT.

This clone came up once. This chain links TRBV21-1 with TRBJ2-7; the tabulated D call, TRBD2, remains unverified against the DNA. TRBV21-1 is recorded as a pseudogene. The CDR3 loop spans 16 amino acids. This CDR3 reads CASSKCSRTNHYEQYF. CDR3 nucleotides: TGTGCCAGCAGCAAATGTTCCAGGACTAATCACTACGAGCAGTACTTC.

The chain links TRBV5-4 to TRBJ2-7; D unresolved. Germline V lookup: CDR1 SGHNT, CDR2 YYREEE (reference sequence). The CDR3 runs 15 residues. Trimming shortened V by 0 bases and J by 3 bases, and 13 bases separated the two germline ends. The CDR3 reads CASSLGQAESYEQYF. The CDR3 DNA is TGTGCCAGCAGCTTGGGGCAGGCCGAGAGCTACGAGCAGTACTTC.

The chain links TRBV12-5 to TRBJ1-2; D might be TRBD1 (6 bases). The germline gives CDR1 LGHNT, CDR2 FRNRAP. The ends were cut back, 7 bases at V and 4 bases at J, with 13 bases in the middle. This CDR3 comprises 13 residues. The CDR3 here is CASASQGRYGYTF. The CDR3 bases are TGTGCTAGTGCTTCACAGGGACGCTATGGCTACACCTTC.

The genes are TRBV18 and TRBJ2-4; no definite D call. V was cut by 8 bases and J by 0 bases, with 8 bases left in between. The germline CDR1 and CDR2 sequences are KGHSH and LQKENI. The CDR3 contains 13 residues. CDR3 in amino acids: CASVPEAKNIQYF. Written as DNA, the CDR3 is TGTGCCAGCGTCCCAGAAGCCAAAAACATTCAGTACTTC.

The rearrangement joins TRBV7-9 to TRBJ2-7, with TRBD2 matching over 7 bases. CDR3 length: 14 amino acids. The trim removed 5 bases at V and 2 bases at J, leaving 6 bases unmatched. CDR1 and CDR2 from the germline V gene are SEHNR and FQNEAQ (reference sequence). The CDR3 bases are TGTGCCAGCAGCCTAAATGGGGGGGCCTACGAGCAGTACTTC. It yields the protein CASSLNGGAYEQYF. The entire variable domain, with the rest obtained from reference TRBV7-9 and TRBJ2-7, is as follows: DTGVSQNPRHKITKRGQNVTFRCDPISEHNRLYWYRQTLGQGPEFLTYFQNEAQLEKSRLLSDRFSAERPKGSFSTLEIQRTEQGDSAMYLCASSLNGGAYEQYFGPGTRLTVT.